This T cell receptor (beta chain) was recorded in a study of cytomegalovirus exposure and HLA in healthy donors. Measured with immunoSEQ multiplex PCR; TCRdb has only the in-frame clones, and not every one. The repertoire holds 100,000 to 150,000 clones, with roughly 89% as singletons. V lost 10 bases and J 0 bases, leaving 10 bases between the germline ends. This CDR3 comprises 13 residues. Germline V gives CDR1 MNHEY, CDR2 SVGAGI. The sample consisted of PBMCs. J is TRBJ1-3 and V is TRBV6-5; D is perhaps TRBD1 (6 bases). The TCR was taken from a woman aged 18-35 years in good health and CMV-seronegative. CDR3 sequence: CANDRSSGNTIYF. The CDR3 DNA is TGTGCCAACGACAGGAGCTCTGGAAACACCATATATTTT.